This T cell receptor beta chain was observed in a study of T cell responses to AZD1222 COVID-19 vaccine (dated by TCRdb to 2020 to 2023). About the study as a whole: A total of about 240 trial participants underwent TCR sequencing, of whom some 210 received two doses of AZD1222 and about 25 received two doses of the MenACWY control vaccine. Trial participants were enrolled by age into 18-55, 56-69 and 70-plus year subgroups, with roughly 160, 29 and 62 TCR-sequenced participants respectively.

Paper-wide results and their limitations: Reportedly, close to half of the unique spike-specific TCRs recognized epitopes lying outside the regions that are mutated in the B.1.351 and B.1.1.7 variants. Because no samples from the day 14 peak response were available, repertoires could be characterized only after the peak T cell response. Participants were mostly white British and included more females than males, and it was suggested by the authors that clonal diversity may have been underestimated. Conclusions about previously exposed vaccinees are limited, since just five or six AZD1222 recipients were seropositive for SARS-CoV-2 at baseline. In the small 56-69-year group, the increase in depth fell short of significance, most likely because of low power. After two AZD1222 doses, spike-specific TCR breadth and depth were significantly higher than at day 0 and than in MenACWY recipients. Vaccine-associated CD4 TCRs spanned the whole spike protein, with dominant responses in regions 160-218 and 743-854.

This clone was seen only once. It lacks a known antigen. No much larger clonotype is one base removed from it; base qualities were not supplied. The CDR3 regions of human TCRbeta chains were analyzed by immunosequencing. In the authors' own workflow: Repertoire TCRs were matched against a reference library of SARS-CoV-2-specific TCRs generated with the MIRA antigen-specificity platform. Breadth was defined as the fraction of unique TCRs that were SARS-CoV-2-associated. Depth was defined as the fraction of total T cells that were SARS-CoV-2-associated. Using the MIRA data, each spike-specific TCR was mapped to the spike region that the TCR reacts to and placed in a CD4 or CD8 class. Log10-transformed breadth and depth values were compared by one-way ANOVA with Sidak's multiple comparisons tests. In TCRdb, the immuneACCESS table is reduced to in-frame sequences with V and J assigned. These tables do not hold every clone; where another copy was compared, an unresolved V gene accounts for under half, and the others remain unexplained. V and J calls and clone size are those listed in that table; D and trimming were worked out from the DNA. The sample table holds more than 90,000 clones, of which 88% were seen once. Less than 4% of the sample is taken by the ten largest.

Reading from cysteine to phenylalanine, the CDR3 counts 16 amino acids. Only the CDR3 portion is preserved as DNA: 48 bases, with reading frame beginning at the first base. Here V drops 0 bases and J drops 9 bases, and the junction holds 8 bases not matched to any gene. CDR1 and CDR2, per the germline V gene, are SGHVS and FNYEAQ. Per the publication, the time point label means: about 28 days (+/-7) after the second vaccine dose. AZD1222 recipients whose second dose came at about 4 weeks and those whose second dose came at about 12 weeks were combined into one group, since spike-specific TCR depth and breadth did not differ between the two schedules. Samples from vaccinated people were obtained from the UK trials COV001 and COV002, which included a single-blind randomized controlled phase 2/3 trial of AZD1222 (ChAdOx1 nCoV-19) in healthy adults. Trial participant PBMC samples were collected at day 0 and day 28 after the second dose for TCRbeta chain sequencing.

The clonotype originates from an adult who received the AZD1222 COVID-19 vaccine. The chain couples TRBV7-6 to TRBJ2-1; 10 central bases correspond to TRBD2. Sequenced here: peripheral blood, sampled 28 days after the second AZD1222 dose. The CDR3 protein is CASSLAASGSMPEQFF. The nucleotides are TGTGCCAGCAGCTTAGCCGCTAGCGGGAGCATGCCTGAGCAGTTCTTC.